What follows are 18 T cell receptor beta chains derived from one specimen sequenced in a study of blood T cells in healthy people across ages. Combining a sample-barcoded 5' primer with a J-beta primer mix, a second PCR ran for roughly 7 to 12 cycles. TCRdb used MiXCR to reprocess the 5' RACE reads, holding one entry per CDR3 protein. The top ten clones hold around 23% of a sample with under 750,000 distinct CDR3 sequences, around half of them seen once. The sequenced sample was blood. These receptors were obtained from a man older than 75 in good health.

This clonotype was seen ten or more times. The chain has TRBV7-9 and TRBJ2-7; tentatively, D is TRBD1 (6 bases). Germline V gene lookup returns CDR1 SEHNR and CDR2 FQNEAQ (reference sequence). CDR3 length: 12 amino acids. The V end lost 5 bases, the J end lost 4 bases, and 9 bases lay between the germline ends. Here the CDR3 reads CASSLTGYEQYF. The CDR3 DNA follows: TGTGCCAGCAGCCTAACAGGGTACGAGCAGTACTTC.

This clonotype has just one count. The chain is built from TRBV4-3 and TRBJ1-2; D is possibly TRBD1 (6 bases). The CDR3 consists of 14 residues. CDR1 is LGHNA and CDR2 is YSLEER in the germline V gene. Trimming took 5 bases from V and 6 from J, leaving 16 bases between them. CDR3 loop: CASSSGAGADGYTF. As DNA, the CDR3 is TGCGCCAGCAGCTCCGGGGCAGGGGCGGATGGCTACACCTTC.

This clonotype was seen many times. The chain links TRBV6-6 to TRBJ2-7, with 7 positions matching TRBD1. Germline-derived CDR1 and CDR2 are MNHNY and SVGAGI (reference sequence). V shed 5 bases and J 3 bases; nucleotides not matched to a gene: 10. This CDR3 is 15 amino acids long. This CDR3 is CASSPGGQASYEQYF. CDR3 DNA sequence: TGTGCCAGCAGTCCCGGAGGACAGGCGAGCTACGAGCAGTACTTC.

The J gene is TRBJ2-6, the V gene TRBV20-1; D tentatively fits TRBD1 or TRBD2 (5 bases each). The CDR3 extends over 14 amino acids. The germline V and J ends were trimmed by 7 bases and 0 bases, with 10 bases remaining between them. The germline gives CDR1 DFQATT, CDR2 SNEGSKA (reference sequence). CDR3 sequence: CSVGRISGANVLTF. CDR3 bases: TGCAGTGTGGGACGGATCTCTGGGGCCAACGTCCTGACTTTC.

This clonotype showed up just a few times. The gene calls are TRBV2 and TRBJ2-1; D unresolved. The germline V gene encodes CDR1 SNHLY and CDR2 FYNNEI. V was trimmed by 8 bases and J by 4 bases, leaving 9 bases between them. The CDR3 has 12 residues. The CDR3 is CASLGEYNEQFF. The CDR3, as DNA: TGTGCCAGCTTGGGCGAGTACAATGAGCAGTTCTTC.

The J gene is TRBJ2-2, the V gene TRBV7-9, with 9 bases matching TRBD1. CDR3 length: 18 residues. Trimming cost V 5 bases and J 6 bases; bases outside gene matches: 16. The V gene's germline CDR1 is SEHNR and CDR2 FQNEAQ (reference sequence). The CDR3 sequence: CASSHSLPGQGNAGELFF. DNA for the CDR3: TGTGCCAGCAGCCATTCCTTACCGGGACAGGGCAATGCCGGGGAGCTGTTTTTT.

The rearrangement links TRBV5-1 to TRBJ2-7; 7 nucleotides align to TRBD1. This CDR3 is 14 amino acids long. The J segment lost 2 bases and the V segment lost 7 bases, leaving 9 bases of the junction unmatched. Germline CDR1 reads SGHRS; CDR2 reads YFSETQ. This chain's CDR3 is CASQQSTGPYEQYF. CDR3 nucleotides: TGCGCCAGCCAACAGTCGACAGGGCCCTACGAGCAGTACTTC.

The rearrangement uses TRBV27 and TRBJ1-5, with 8 bases identical to TRBD1. The junction had 4 bases not matched to a gene; V was cut back by 2 bases and J by 7 bases. Germline CDR1 is MNHEY and CDR2 is SMNVEV (reference sequence). CDR3 size: 14 residues. CDR3 in amino acids: CASSLRTGRQPQHF. As DNA, the CDR3 is TGTGCCAGCAGTTTACGGACAGGGCGCCAGCCCCAGCATTTT.

The CDR3 nucleotides read TGTGCCAGCAGTGAAGGATTAGCGCGCTACGAGCAGTACTTC. Amino acid sequence: CASSEGLARYEQYF. The chain has TRBV6-1 and TRBJ2-7, with D perhaps matching TRBD2 (5 bases). Germline values: CDR1 MNHNS, CDR2 SASEGT. V was pared by 1 base and J by 3 bases, with 10 bases between. This CDR3 has 14 amino acids.

The V gene is TRBV6-6, the J gene TRBJ2-2, with 7 bases matching TRBD1. Germline lookup yields CDR1 MNHNY and CDR2 SVGAGI (reference sequence). The CDR3 covers 16 residues. V trimming: 6 bases; J trimming: 5 bases; junction bases outside the gene matches: 12. The CDR3 loop reads CASSPTSGGRTGELFF. The CDR3 DNA sequence: TGTGCCAGCAGCCCGACCTCAGGGGGAAGAACCGGGGAGCTGTTTTTT.

The chain uses TRBV24-1 and TRBJ2-2; D gene ambiguous. The CDR3 extends over 16 amino acids. Between the trimmed V and J ends, which lost 1 base and 0 bases, there was a span of 8 bases. Germline CDR1 reads KGHDR; CDR2 reads SFDVKD. CDR3 protein: CATSDLSRTNTGELFF. DNA of the CDR3: TGTGCCACCAGTGATTTATCGCGGACGAACACCGGGGAGCTGTTTTTT.

This clonotype was seen more than once but under ten times. V gene TRBV20-1 combines with J gene TRBJ2-5; D is unclear. The V end lost 8 bases, the J end lost 4 bases, and 17 bases lay between the germline ends. This CDR3 contains 13 residues. Germline values: CDR1 DFQATT, CDR2 SNEGSKA (reference sequence). The CDR3 DNA follows: TGCAGTACTACCTCTACGTTAGTAGAGACCCAGTACTTC. It codes for CSTTSTLVETQYF.

This clonotype was observed a few times. This CDR3 is CASSQRGTEAFF. The CDR3 DNA reads as TGTGCCAGCAGCCAACGGGGGACTGAAGCTTTCTTT. The chain recombines TRBV3-1 with TRBJ1-1; the D gene is possibly TRBD1 (5 bases). The CDR3 length is 12 residues. The germline CDR1 and CDR2 sequences are LGHDT and YNNKEL (reference sequence). The V and J ends lost 2 bases and 5 bases respectively, with 6 bases between them.

This chain uses TRBV12-3 or TRBV12-4 with TRBJ2-3; 8 bases fit TRBD2. CDR3 length: 17 amino acids. Trimming removed 6 bases from V and 0 bases from J; junction bases left unmatched: 11. The CDR3 region is CASSRGVAGPSTDTQYF. CDR3 in DNA: TGTGCCAGCAGCCGAGGGGTAGCGGGGCCTAGCACAGATACGCAGTATTTT.

This chain uses TRBV29-1 with TRBJ1-1; D is ambiguous. From germline, CDR1 is SQVTM and CDR2 ANQGSEA. Trimming stripped 0 bases from V and 4 bases from J, with 21 bases between. The CDR3 length is 17 residues. CDR3 sequence reads: CSVEEVPPRRQVTEAFF. CDR3 DNA sequence: TGCAGCGTTGAAGAGGTCCCCCCGCGTCGCCAGGTCACTGAAGCTTTCTTT.

This clonotype was seen only a few times. The chain recombines TRBV20-1 with TRBJ2-1; D not resolved. V was pared by 0 bases and J by 5 bases, with 11 bases between. The CDR3 has 14 residues. The germline gives CDR1 DFQATT, CDR2 SNEGSKA (reference sequence). CDR3 DNA sequence: TGCAGTGCTAGAGATGGGCGCACGGACAATGAGCAGTTCTTC. Translated, it gives CSARDGRTDNEQFF.

In regard to this clonotype: The junction departs from germline at one end; a sequencing error may be responsible. The rearrangement links TRBV6-2 or TRBV6-3 to TRBJ2-3; 9 bases are a match to TRBD2. Germline lookup yields CDR1 MNHEY and CDR2 SVGEGT. The CDR3 is 15 residues long. CDR3 sequence reads: CTSIRSGGTTDTQYF. The CDR3 DNA reads TGTACCAGCATCCGAAGCGGGGGGACAACAGATACGCAGTATTTT.

The rearrangement joins TRBV20-1 to TRBJ2-4; D is perhaps TRBD2 (5 bases). The CDR3 has 16 residues. Germline V lookup: CDR1 DFQATT, CDR2 SNEGSKA (reference sequence). Trimming left V 6 bases short and J 1 base short, with 19 bases between. CDR3 nucleotides: TGCAGTGCCCTCGTAGGTGGGAGAGGGGCCAAAAACATTCAGTACTTC. Amino acid sequence: CSALVGGRGAKNIQYF.